Listed below are T cell receptor beta chains from one sample, sequenced in a study of cytomegalovirus exposure and HLA in healthy donors. Assay: immunoSEQ multiplex PCR; the TCRdb copy retains only in-frame clones and omits some. In the table there are roughly 180,000 clones, roughly 80% of which are singletons. The sample consisted of PBMCs. Receptors were obtained from a male donor in good health and CMV-seronegative. CDR3s include the opening cysteine and the closing phenylalanine or tryptophan. Fields, in order: J gene, D gene, V gene, CDR3 protein. A D gene is named only where the DNA matches it firmly.

TRBJ2-1	NA	TRBV29-1	CSVGGNEQFF
TRBJ2-7	TRBD1	TRBV29-1	CSVAGGGYEQYF
TRBJ2-3	TRBD1	TRBV5-4	CASSLFRDRGDTQYF
TRBJ1-5	TRBD1	TRBV2	CASILDRGGQPQHF
TRBJ2-1	TRBD1	TRBV29-1	CSANDRVRTYNEQFF
TRBJ1-1	NA	TRBV29-1	CSVESPRVPNTEAFF
TRBJ1-1	NA	TRBV19	CASNHEGGTEAFF
TRBJ2-3	TRBD1	TRBV19	CASSIPMDRGRTRTDTQYF
TRBJ1-1	NA	TRBV19	CASSIRGAGTEAFF
TRBJ1-4	NA	TRBV11-2	CASSLDSRSGEKLFF
TRBJ1-2	NA	TRBV7-9	CASSLPVMFGYTF
TRBJ2-7	TRBD2	TRBV9	CASSVLAGGPGEQYF
TRBJ2-7	TRBD1	TRBV18	CASSIKDRGHEQYF
TRBJ2-1	TRBD1	TRBV5-4	CASSLWGQGAINEQFF
TRBJ2-7	TRBD1	TRBV7-6	CASSLRWHGTGRYEQYF
TRBJ2-7	NA	TRBV30	CAWSLGHSGTYEQYF
TRBJ2-3	TRBD1	TRBV2	CASRDRGRTDTQYF
TRBJ2-2	TRBD2	TRBV4-1	CASSHLAGTNTGELFF
TRBJ2-5	NA	TRBV9	CASSVFSAGRETQYF
TRBJ1-4	TRBD1	TRBV13	CASSGQGARFEKLFF
TRBJ2-7	TRBD2	TRBV5-1	CASSRLADYSSYEQYF
TRBJ2-5	TRBD2	TRBV28	CASSLYLSSGTFQETQYF
TRBJ1-4	NA	TRBV7-9	CASSLVREGEKLFF
TRBJ2-1	TRBD2	TRBV11-1	CASSLWTGGRGNEQFF
TRBJ1-2	TRBD1	TRBV5-1	CASSRDRESGYTF
TRBJ1-1	NA	TRBV4-3	CASSQETANTEAFF
TRBJ1-2	TRBD1	TRBV2	CASRRDSLVGDGYTF
TRBJ2-6	NA	TRBV19	CASSRSGLSGANVLTF
TRBJ2-1	TRBD2	TRBV6-5	CASSYSFGGAYNEQFF
TRBJ2-3	NA	TRBV30	CAWSVSLTGDTQYF
TRBJ2-7	NA	TRBV4-3	CASSQDLASWYEQYF
TRBJ1-2	TRBD1	TRBV9	CASSVLGQDYGYPF
TRBJ2-3	TRBD2	TRBV5-6	CASSSLAGGSTDTQYF
TRBJ1-4	NA	TRBV14	CASSPTGAGGEKLFF
TRBJ2-1	NA	TRBV30	CAWSVRGIARNEQFF
TRBJ1-1	TRBD1	TRBV28	CASRPGTENTEAFF
TRBJ2-4	NA	TRBV16	CASSQSILQGAKNIQYF
TRBJ2-5	NA	TRBV7-8	CASSDRETQYF
TRBJ1-4	TRBD1	TRBV9	CASSARTGDNEKLFF
TRBJ2-7	TRBD2	TRBV5-1	CASSPGSGRATYEQYF
TRBJ1-1	TRBD1	TRBV2	CASSVSRGQTEAFF
TRBJ2-1	NA	TRBV2	CASSVGGLWQFF
TRBJ2-1	TRBD2	TRBV5-6	CASFTTSGSGNEQFF
TRBJ1-2	TRBD1	TRBV7-2	CASSFGTEYGYTF
TRBJ2-7	TRBD1	TRBV29-1	CSVEDWDSQGAYEQYF
TRBJ2-5	NA	TRBV28	CASISPSQETQYF